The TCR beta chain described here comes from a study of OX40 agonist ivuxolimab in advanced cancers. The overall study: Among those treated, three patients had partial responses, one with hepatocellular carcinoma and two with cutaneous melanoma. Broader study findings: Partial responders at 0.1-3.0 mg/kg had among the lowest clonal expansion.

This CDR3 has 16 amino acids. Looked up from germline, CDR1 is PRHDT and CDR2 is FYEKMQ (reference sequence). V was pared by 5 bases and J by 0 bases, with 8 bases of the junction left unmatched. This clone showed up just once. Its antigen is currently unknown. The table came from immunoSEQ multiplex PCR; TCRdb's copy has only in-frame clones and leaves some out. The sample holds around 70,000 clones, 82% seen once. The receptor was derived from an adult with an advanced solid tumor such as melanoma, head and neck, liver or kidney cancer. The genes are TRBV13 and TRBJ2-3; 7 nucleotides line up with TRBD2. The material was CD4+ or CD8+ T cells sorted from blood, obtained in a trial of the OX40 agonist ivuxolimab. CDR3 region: CASSPLAERSTDTQYF. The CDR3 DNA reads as TGTGCCAGCAGCCCTCTAGCGGAGCGTAGCACAGATACGCAGTATTTT.